What follows are 13 T cell receptor beta chains derived from one specimen sequenced in a study of T-cell reconstitution after alpha-beta-depleted transplantation in children. Unique molecular identifiers were incorporated into the prepared TCRbeta library. From the PCR reads, TCRdb called clonotypes with MiXCR, one entry per CDR3 protein. The sample shows 200,000 or so distinct CDR3 sequences, roughly 7.1% of them seen only once. The source was PBMCs, collected before TCRalphabeta/CD19-depleted stem cell transplant. All receptors derive from a boy aged 2 to 9 with acute lymphoblastic leukemia, due to receive a stem cell transplant.

This clonotype appeared many times. The chain has TRBV27 and TRBJ2-5; 13 bases are shared with TRBD2. This CDR3 has 16 residues. Germline loops: CDR1 MNHEY, CDR2 SMNVEV (reference sequence). With V trimmed by 5 bases and J by 2 bases, 5 bases remained unmatched. DNA for the CDR3: TGTGCCAGCAGTCGACTAGCGGGGGGCCTGCAAGAGACCCAGTACTTC. This translates into CASSRLAGGLQETQYF.

This clonotype has ten or more counts. This chain uses TRBV10-3 with TRBJ1-4; TRBD1 is a possible D gene (5 bases). CDR1 is ENHRY, CDR2 SYGVKD, per germline. This CDR3 has 15 residues. V was cut by 0 bases and J by 5 bases, with 10 bases left in between. CDR3 sequence (DNA): TGTGCCATCAGTGAGTCCGGGACGGGGAATGAAAAACTGTTTTTT. Encoded protein: CAISESGTGNEKLFF.

With regard to this clonotype: Compared with germline, one end of the junction differs, possibly owing to a read error. This rearrangement joins TRBV3-1 to TRBJ2-2; D is possibly TRBD2 (7 bases). The CDR3 runs 19 residues. Germline V gene lookup returns CDR1 LGHDT and CDR2 YNNKEL (reference sequence). Here the CDR3 DNA reads TGTGCCAGCAGCCAAGAAGGAGAGGGGGGGCCTTCGAACACCGGGGAGCTTTTTTTT. This encodes CASSQEGEGGPSNTGELFF.

The gene calls are TRBV24-1 and TRBJ2-3; D is unclear. This CDR3 has 14 amino acids. Per the germline V gene, CDR1 is KGHDR and CDR2 is SFDVKD. Trimming pared 9 bases from V and 2 bases from J, leaving 14 bases between. Here the CDR3 DNA reads TGTGCCACCTCACCAGAAAAAAACACAGATACGCAGTATTTT. It is translated as CATSPEKNTDTQYF.

There are many counts of this clonotype. The chain links TRBV6-2 or TRBV6-3 to TRBJ2-5; 8 positions match TRBD1. V was pared by 6 bases and J by 2 bases, with 8 bases of the junction left unmatched. Germline V gene sequence: CDR1 MNHEY, CDR2 SVGEGT. CDR3 size: 15 residues. CDR3 in amino acids: CASRFEGQAQETQYF. Written as DNA, the CDR3 is TGTGCCAGCAGATTCGAGGGACAGGCGCAAGAGACCCAGTACTTC.

This clonotype was picked up a small number of times. V is TRBV20-1 and J is TRBJ1-6; TRBD1 matches 9 bases. The length of the CDR3 is 16 residues. The V gene end was trimmed by 5 bases and the J gene end by 9 bases; junction bases not matched to a gene: 14. Germline V gene lookup returns CDR1 DFQATT and CDR2 SNEGSKA (reference sequence). CDR3 coding DNA: TGCAGTGCTCGCTCGGATCCGGGACAGGGAGGTTCACCCCTCCACTTT. Translating it yields CSARSDPGQGGSPLHF.

V usage is TRBV18 and J usage is TRBJ2-1, with TRBD2 matching 9 bases. V dropped 9 bases and J dropped 8; count of bases not matched to a gene: 11. Germline CDR1 is KGHSH and CDR2 is LQKENI. The CDR3 is made up of 14 amino acids. The CDR3 loop reads CASYSGRRQDEQFF. The DNA for the CDR3 is TGTGCCAGTTACAGCGGGAGGCGACAGGATGAGCAGTTCTTC.

This clonotype was picked up a small number of times. This chain joins TRBV7-2 and TRBJ2-5, with 10 bases matching TRBD2. The J segment lost 0 bases and the V segment lost 2 bases, leaving 0 bases of the junction unmatched. This CDR3 contains 15 residues. CDR1 is SGHTA and CDR2 is FQGNSA in the germline V gene. The CDR3 spells CASSLTSGDQETQYF. The DNA of the CDR3 is TGTGCCAGCAGCTTAACTAGCGGGGACCAAGAGACCCAGTACTTC.

This clonotype was seen many times. The chain links TRBV3-1 to TRBJ2-1, with 7 nucleotides matching TRBD1. Losses at the gene ends were 4 bases for V and 0 bases for J; bases not matched to a gene: 6. Germline V gene data show CDR1 as LGHDT and CDR2 as YNNKEL (reference sequence). The CDR3 spans 16 residues. This chain's CDR3 is CASSLEGTVSYNEQFF. The CDR3 nucleotides are TGTGCCAGCAGCCTTGAAGGGACAGTCTCCTACAATGAGCAGTTCTTC.

The chain employs TRBV7-6 and TRBJ2-5, with 7 bases identical to TRBD1. Germline V gene lookup returns CDR1 SGHVS and CDR2 FNYEAQ. This CDR3 region has 15 residues. V gave up 5 bases and J gave up 4 bases; unmatched junction bases: 10. The CDR3 sequence is CASSPTGNGIETQYF. Written as DNA, the CDR3 is TGTGCCAGCAGCCCGACAGGGAATGGAATAGAGACCCAGTACTTC.

This chain uses TRBV4-2 with TRBJ2-5, with D unresolved. Germline-derived CDR1 and CDR2 are LGHNA and YNFKEQ. The CDR3 has 14 residues. Trimming removed 2 bases at V and 4 bases at J, with 11 bases between. CDR3: CASSQRAWGETQYF. CDR3 sequence (DNA): TGTGCCAGCAGCCAACGGGCTTGGGGAGAGACCCAGTACTTC.

The gene calls are TRBV7-9 and TRBJ1-6; D is perhaps TRBD1 (5 bases). The CDR3 length is 15 residues. Germline V gives CDR1 SEHNR, CDR2 FQNEAQ (reference sequence). V was pared by 3 bases and J by 6 bases, with 12 bases between. CDR3 nucleotide sequence: TGTGCCAGCAGCTTCTTTCAGGGCAGTAATTCACCCCTCCACTTT. Encoded protein: CASSFFQGSNSPLHF.

This clonotype appeared many times. This chain joins TRBV7-9 and TRBJ2-7; 8 nucleotides match TRBD1. Germline CDR1 reads SEHNR; CDR2 reads FQNEAQ (reference sequence). The CDR3 has 14 amino acids. Trimming took 1 base from V and 10 from J; bases not matched to a gene: 9. CDR3 DNA: TGTGCCAGCAGCTTAGTTGGGACAGGACCACGACAGTACTTC. Protein: CASSLVGTGPRQYF.